This T cell receptor beta chain was sequenced during a study of vaccination and CD4 T cells after COVID-19. The wider study: There were six male and four female convalescents, and two of them were Hispanic.

Cultured CD4+ T cells had their DNA profiled by the Oncomine TCR Beta short-read assay. TCRdb reprocessed the PCR reads via MiXCR and lists one record per CDR3 protein. Of about 20,000 distinct CDR3 sequences detected, around 83% appear once; the ten largest clones hold approximately 18%. In the case of this clonotype: What it binds is not known.

Treatment denoted: approximately nine-day PBMC culture with coronavirus spike peptide pools or control peptides (ViraFEST assay). Healthy volunteers who received the vaccine had not previously caught SARS-CoV-2, negative nucleocapsid antibody results before and after vaccination showed. Half the growth medium was swapped for new IL-2 medium on days 3 and 7. Researchers grew the cells for around 9 days and then pulled out CD4+ T cells by negative selection. The CDR3 sequence is 15 residues long. Germline V lookup: CDR1 MNHNS, CDR2 SASEGT. Unmatched junction bases numbered 3, after V lost 4 bases and J lost 5 bases.

This clonotype originated in a human donor who received a COVID-19 vaccine. This rearrangement joins TRBV6-1 to TRBJ1-6; 9 positions match TRBD1. The starting material was CD4+ T cells from blood, cultured in vitro, obtained after SARS-CoV-2 vaccination. CDR3 sequence (DNA): TGTGCCAGCAGTGGCCGGGACAGGGATAATTCACCCCTCCACTTT. It encodes CASSGRDRDNSPLHF.